This is a list of T cell receptor beta chains from one sample in a study of blood T cells in healthy people across ages. TCRdb reprocessed the 5' RACE reads via MiXCR and lists one record per CDR3 protein. Altogether 1.4 million to 1.5 million distinct CDR3 sequences are present, 40% to 50% being singletons, with the ten largest covering roughly 7.7%. Material for sequencing was blood. Receptors were obtained from a woman aged 18 to 35 in good health. The CDR3 runs from the conserved cysteine through the conserved F or W. A D gene is named only where the DNA matches it firmly. Rows may omit the clone size; those that give it use once, few, many or a size class.

d_call	v_call	j_call	clone_size	cdr3_length	cdr3_aa	cdr3_nt
NA	TRBV27	TRBJ2-7	NA	13	CAISQGPFYEQYF	TGTGCCATCTCGCAGGGGCCCTTCTACGAGCAGTACTTC
NA	TRBV5-5	TRBJ2-5	few	19	CASSPPPAARTTPQETQYF	TGTGCCAGCAGCCCCCCCCCGGCCGCAAGAACGACACCTCAAGAGACCCAGTACTTC
TRBD2	TRBV9	TRBJ2-1	once	16	CASSVSRSGTLNEQFF	TGTGCCAGCAGCGTATCGAGGAGCGGGACCCTCAATGAGCAGTTCTTC
NA	TRBV20-1	TRBJ2-7	NA	15	CSAGDSGRGAYEQYF	TGCAGTGCTGGCGATAGTGGCAGGGGAGCCTACGAGCAGTACTTC
NA	TRBV5-5	TRBJ2-7	NA	15	CTSSLALVEAYEQYF	TGTACCAGCAGCTTGGCGTTAGTGGAAGCCTACGAGCAGTACTTC
NA	TRBV3-1	TRBJ1-6	NA	14	CASSPPRGSGTLHF	TGTGCCAGCAGCCCCCCTCGCGGCTCGGGAACCCTCCACTTT
NA	TRBV6-5	TRBJ2-3	NA	13	CASSYSALDTQYF	TGTGCCAGCAGTTACTCAGCGTTAGATACGCAGTATTTT
NA	TRBV7-2	TRBJ2-5	NA	14	CASSLLSIPGEQYF	TGTGCCAGCAGCTTACTGTCTATCCCGGGGGAGCAGTACTTC
TRBD2	TRBV6-1	TRBJ2-3	few	14	CASSPSGNTDTQYF	TGTGCCAGCAGTCCTAGCGGGAACACAGATACGCAGTATTTT
NA	TRBV20-1	TRBJ2-1	few	12	CSAIRLFNEQFF	TGCAGTGCCATCCGTTTGTTCAATGAGCAGTTCTTC
NA	TRBV5-1	TRBJ1-5	NA	16	CTSTPDPGGTNQPQHF	TGCACCAGCACCCCGGACCCTGGGGGAACTAATCAGCCCCAGCATTTT
NA	TRBV7-9	TRBJ2-1	NA	15	CASSLSPDPDNEQFF	TGTGCCAGCAGCTTATCACCGGACCCGGACAATGAGCAGTTCTTC
TRBD2	TRBV7-2	TRBJ2-7	NA	15	CASSPRQGLAGSQYF	TGTGCCAGCAGCCCCCGACAAGGACTAGCGGGATCTCAGTACTTC
NA	TRBV7-9	TRBJ1-2	NA	13	CANSLGLSSYYTF	TGTGCCAACAGCTTAGGACTTAGTTCATACTACACCTTC
NA	TRBV9	TRBJ2-7	few	14	CASSVSGGLYEQYF	TGTGCCAGCAGCGTAAGTGGGGGGCTCTACGAGCAGTACTTC
NA	TRBV2	TRBJ2-7	few	13	CASSDGQNNEQYF	TGTGCCAGCAGTGATGGACAAAACAATGAGCAGTACTTC
TRBD1	TRBV6-5	TRBJ1-5	NA	14	CASSYDRENQPQHF	TGTGCCAGCAGTTACGACAGGGAAAATCAGCCCCAGCATTTT
NA	TRBV10-3	TRBJ1-1	NA	15	CAISETPKGYSEAFF	TGTGCCATCAGTGAGACCCCGAAGGGCTACAGTGAAGCTTTCTTT
TRBD1	TRBV11-2	TRBJ2-4	many	21	CASSLTRNIWTGERAKNIQYF	TGTGCCAGCAGCCTAACTAGAAACATTTGGACAGGGGAGAGAGCCAAAAACATTCAGTACTTC
NA	TRBV29-1	TRBJ2-3	few	14	CSVDQRWGTDTQYF	TGCAGCGTTGATCAACGGTGGGGCACAGATACGCAGTATTTT